One and the same sample provided the 14 T cell receptor beta chains below, sequenced in a study of T-cell reconstitution after alpha-beta-depleted transplantation in children. For TCRbeta, the library was prepared with unique molecular identifiers. Each CDR3 protein is one row after TCRdb ran MiXCR on the PCR reads. Seen here are around 490,000 distinct CDR3 sequences, about an eighth observed once, and the top ten hold approximately 14%. The material sequenced was PBMCs, mostly from graft donor cells, taken 180 days after TCRalphabeta/CD19-depleted stem cell transplant. The receptors were sampled from a female patient aged 2-15 years who had a stem cell transplant for aplastic anemia, so the T cells may come from the graft donor.

This clonotype came up a few times. V gene TRBV6-5 combines with J gene TRBJ1-2; D possibly corresponds to TRBD1 (5 bases). V dropped 2 bases and J dropped 5 bases, with 9 bases sitting between them. CDR3 size: 13 residues. Per germline, CDR1 MNHEY and CDR2 SVGAGI. The CDR3: CASSYRGWYGYTF. The CDR3, as DNA: TGTGCCAGCAGTTACAGGGGTTGGTATGGCTACACCTTC.

V usage is TRBV28 and J usage is TRBJ2-1; D is ambiguous. Germline-derived CDR1 and CDR2 are MDHEN and SYDVKM. The CDR3 loop spans 15 amino acids. V was trimmed by 4 bases and J by 0 bases, leaving 10 bases between them. In DNA, the CDR3 is TGTGCCAGCAGTTATTCTGCGAGCTCCTACAATGAGCAGTTCTTC. Its translation: CASSYSASSYNEQFF.

This chain joins TRBV25-1 and TRBJ2-5; 7 bases are shared with TRBD2. Losses at the gene ends were 1 base for V and 5 bases for J; bases not matched to a gene: 10. The CDR3 is 16 amino acids. Germline CDR1 and CDR2: MGHDK and SYGVNS. CDR3 protein: CASSELASGGRETQYF. Here the CDR3 DNA reads TGTGCCAGCAGTGAATTGGCTAGCGGAGGGAGGGAGACCCAGTACTTC.

The chain employs TRBV11-2 and TRBJ2-6; D may be TRBD2 (6 bases). The V end lost 5 bases, the J end lost 0 bases, and 17 bases lay between the germline ends. This CDR3 is 18 amino acids long. Per the germline V gene, CDR1 is SGHAT and CDR2 is FQNNGV. The CDR3 reads CASSPMRGSPSGANVLTF. CDR3 bases: TGTGCCAGCAGCCCGATGCGGGGCAGCCCCTCTGGGGCCAACGTCCTGACTTTC.

The sample holds a few counts of this clonotype. This chain connects TRBV9 to TRBJ2-7; D remains ambiguous. V was trimmed by 0 bases and J by 2 bases, leaving 9 bases between them. Germline V gene sequence: CDR1 SGDLS, CDR2 YYNGEE. The CDR3 has 14 residues. CDR3 in DNA: TGTGCCAGCAGCGTAGCTCCTGGCGCCTACGAGCAGTACTTC. Its protein is CASSVAPGAYEQYF.

Only a few counts were recorded for this clonotype. V is TRBV5-1 and J is TRBJ1-2; the match to TRBD1 covers 8 bases. Germline V gives CDR1 SGHRS, CDR2 YFSETQ. V trimming: 0 bases; J trimming: 0 bases; junction bases outside the gene matches: 4. This CDR3 contains 16 residues. The CDR3, as DNA: TGCGCCAGCAGCTTGGCCGGGACAGGAGCTAACTATGGCTACACCTTC. This translates into CASSLAGTGANYGYTF.

The sample holds many counts of this clonotype. V gene TRBV20-1 combines with J gene TRBJ2-2; TRBD2 aligns across 8 bases. The CDR3 has 14 residues. The V and J ends lost 1 base and 4 bases, in that order; junction bases with no gene match: 2. Germline V gives CDR1 DFQATT, CDR2 SNEGSKA (reference sequence). Written as DNA, the CDR3 is TGCAGTGCTAGAGGACTAGCGAGCACCGGGGAGCTGTTTTTT. Protein sequence: CSARGLASTGELFF.

The chain couples TRBV5-1 to TRBJ2-5; 11 positions match TRBD1. J lost 4 bases, V lost 2 bases, and 10 bases had no gene match. The CDR3 sequence is 17 residues long. Germline loops: CDR1 SGHRS, CDR2 YFSETQ. CDR3 DNA sequence: TGCGCCAGCAGCTTTGTGCCGGGACAGGGGGTTGTAGAGACCCAGTACTTC. This gives the protein CASSFVPGQGVVETQYF.

This clonotype was seen at least ten times. The chain employs TRBV29-1 and TRBJ1-2, with D hard to call. The CDR3 is 11 amino acids. Germline values: CDR1 SQVTM, CDR2 ANQGSEA. The V and J ends lost 7 bases and 2 bases respectively, with 8 bases between them. In DNA form, the CDR3 reads TGCAGCGCCGGACTGAACTATGGCTACACCTTC. It is translated as CSAGLNYGYTF. Full variable domain (missing parts from reference TRBV29-1 and TRBJ1-2): SAVISQKPSRDICQRGTSLTIQCQVDSQVTMMFWYRQQPGQSLTLIATANQGSEATYESGFVIDKFPISRPNLTFSTLTVSNMSPEDSSIYLCSAGLNYGYTFGSGTRLTVV.

This rearrangement joins TRBV18 to TRBJ1-1; D remains unclear. Germline CDR1 and CDR2: KGHSH and LQKENI. Trimming took off 3 bases at V and 3 bases at J, with 20 bases between the two ends. The CDR3 consists of 17 residues. The CDR3 sequence is CASSPEPGLGWDTEAFF. CDR3 nucleotides: TGTGCCAGCTCACCCGAACCCGGTTTGGGATGGGACACTGAAGCTTTCTTT.

This clonotype came up a few times. The V gene is TRBV20-1, the J gene TRBJ1-5; TRBD1 agrees at 7 bases. In germline, CDR1 is DFQATT, CDR2 SNEGSKA (reference sequence). Unmatched junction bases numbered 5, after V lost 0 bases and J lost 6 bases. This CDR3 comprises 14 residues. CDR3 sequence: CSARDRQGVQPQHF. The CDR3 bases are TGCAGTGCTAGAGATAGACAGGGCGTTCAGCCCCAGCATTTT.

V is TRBV29-1 and J is TRBJ2-3; 7 bases fit TRBD1. The V and J ends lost 8 bases and 0 bases, in that order; junction bases with no gene match: 11. The germline V gene has CDR1 SQVTM and CDR2 ANQGSEA. The CDR3 spans 15 residues. CDR3 residues: CSTTKGQSSTDTQYF. CDR3 DNA: TGCAGCACAACTAAGGGACAGAGTAGCACAGATACGCAGTATTTT.

The chain has TRBV20-1 and TRBJ2-1, with 13 bases lining up with TRBD2. The CDR3 has 14 residues. Germline V CDR1 and CDR2: DFQATT, SNEGSKA (reference sequence). The ends lost 4 bases at V and 6 bases at J; junction bases unmatched: 3. The CDR3 nucleotides read TGCAGTGCTACCCGACTAGCGGGGGGCAATGAGCAGTTCTTC. Translation: CSATRLAGGNEQFF.

This clonotype was seen ten or more times. This chain joins TRBV5-5 and TRBJ2-3; no firm D call. Looked up from germline, CDR1 is SGHKS and CDR2 is YYEKEE (reference sequence). This CDR3 is built from 14 residues. V lost 0 bases and J lost 2, with 7 bases in between. In nucleotides, the CDR3 is TGTGCCAGCAGCTTGGTGGGGTCCACAGATACGCAGTATTTT. Its translation is CASSLVGSTDTQYF. Full variable domain (missing parts from reference TRBV5-5 and TRBJ2-3): DAGVTQSPTHLIKTRGQQVTLRCSPISGHKSVSWYQQVLGQGPQFIFQYYEKEERGRGNFPDRFSARQFPNYSSELNVNALLLGDSALYLCASSLVGSTDTQYFGPGTRLTVL.